The clone carrying this T cell receptor (beta chain) is deemed medium-sized. Time point noted: pretreatment peripheral blood. Sequenced by immunoSEQ multiplex PCR; TCRdb stores in-frame clones only, minus some. This sample has some 46,000 clones; approximately 80% occur once, and the top ten carry about a sixth. The sample belongs to a study of PD-L1 blockade in urothelial cancer. V lost 4 bases and J lost 8; bases outside the gene matches: 15. Germline loops: CDR1 MDHEN, CDR2 SYDVKM. The CDR3 consists of 17 residues. The chain links TRBV28 to TRBJ2-1; 9 nucleotides line up with TRBD2. Here the sequenced sample was PBMCs, taken around atezolizumab (anti-PD-L1) treatment. The origin of this receptor is a man aged 55 to 70 with urothelial cancer. CDR3 region: CASSSHLIAGAEYEQFF. CDR3 coding DNA: TGTGCCAGCAGTTCCCATCTTATAGCGGGAGCTGAATATGAGCAGTTCTTC. The entire variable domain, with the rest obtained from reference TRBV28 and TRBJ2-1, is as follows: DVKVTQSSRYLVKRTGEKVFLECVQDMDHENMFWYRQDPGLGLRLIYFSYDVKMKEKGDIPEGYSVSREKKERFSLILESASTNQTSMYLCASSSHLIAGAEYEQFFGPGTRLTVL.